These 21 T cell receptor beta chains share one sample of origin, sequenced in a study of blood T cell repertoires in COVID-19. Repertoires were generated with immunoSEQ multiplex PCR, while TCRdb's copy carries only in-frame clones and drops some. The data hold about 100,000 clones, with 80% to 90% observed a single time. Material for sequencing was peripheral blood. The source is a woman of 80 years or more with acute or convalescent COVID-19.

This rearrangement joins TRBV7-9 to TRBJ2-7; tentative D call: TRBD1 (6 bases). The V gene lost 5 bases and the J gene lost 7 bases, with 18 bases spanning the gap. The CDR3 is 14 residues long. Germline loops: CDR1 SEHNR, CDR2 FQNEAQ (reference sequence). CDR3 in amino acids: CASSHPPPRGEQYF. As DNA, the CDR3 is TGTGCCAGCAGCCACCCCCCGCCGAGGGGGGAGCAGTACTTC.

This chain uses TRBV7-2 with TRBJ1-2, with a tentative D call TRBD1 (6 bases). The V and J ends lost 6 bases and 4 bases respectively, with 12 bases between them. CDR1 is SGHTA and CDR2 is FQGNSA in the germline V gene. The CDR3 is 13 residues long. In DNA, the CDR3 is TGTGCCAGCAGAAGGACAGCCTTCTATGGCTACACCTTC. Its protein is CASRRTAFYGYTF.

The CDR3 reads CASSWTGGTEAFF. DNA of the CDR3: TGTGCCAGCAGCTGGACAGGGGGCACTGAAGCTTTCTTT. The J gene is TRBJ1-1, the V gene TRBV7-2; the match to TRBD1 covers 10 bases. The junction had 0 bases not matched to a gene; V was cut back by 4 bases and J by 4 bases. CDR1 and CDR2 from the germline V gene are SGHTA and FQGNSA. CDR3 size: 13 residues.

V is TRBV11-2 and J is TRBJ2-7; weak D call: TRBD2 (5 bases). This CDR3 is built from 14 residues. V shed 3 bases and J shed 3 bases, with 12 bases lying between them. Germline values: CDR1 SGHAT, CDR2 FQNNGV. CDR3 in DNA: TGTGCCAGCAGCTTTTTCGGGGATAACTACGAGCAGTACTTC. Its protein product is CASSFFGDNYEQYF.

The chain employs TRBV10-3 and TRBJ2-3; D might be TRBD1 (6 bases). V lost 7 bases, J lost 1 base, and 18 bases lay in between. CDR3 length: 16 amino acids. Germline V gene lookup returns CDR1 ENHRY and CDR2 SYGVKD. This CDR3 is CAINRDTLGGTDTQYF. The CDR3 DNA sequence: TGTGCCATCAATCGGGACACCCTGGGGGGCACAGATACGCAGTATTTT.

This sequence joins TRBV24-1 and TRBJ2-7; TRBD1 aligns across 11 bases. The CDR3 loop spans 16 amino acids. Germline CDR1 is KGHDR and CDR2 is SFDVKD. With 1 base clipped from V and 3 bases from J, the junction kept 4 bases outside the gene matches. CDR3 DNA: TGTGCCACCAGTGATTTTGGGGACAGGGGGAACTACGAGCAGTACTTC. Protein sequence: CATSDFGDRGNYEQYF.

V is TRBV2 and J is TRBJ2-7; 9 nucleotides align to TRBD1. The CDR3 is 15 residues long. The ends lost 6 bases at V and 3 bases at J; junction bases unmatched: 9. CDR1 and CDR2 (germline): SNHLY, FYNNEI. This CDR3 reads CASSGGQGSYYEQYF. CDR3 nucleotides: TGTGCCAGCAGCGGGGGACAGGGTAGTTACTACGAGCAGTACTTC.

This chain joins TRBV30 and TRBJ1-1, with no clear D. Germline CDR1 and CDR2: GTSNPN and SVGIG (reference sequence). The CDR3 has 13 amino acids. V was shortened by 2 bases and J by 2 bases, with 9 bases between the two germline ends. This chain's CDR3 is CAWSPTPNTEAFF. In DNA, the CDR3 is TGTGCCTGGAGTCCAACACCTAACACTGAAGCTTTCTTT.

For this clone: At the DNA level, this CDR3 is encoded by other sequences in the same sample as well. The CDR3: CASSLGDRGTDTQYF. CDR3 DNA: TGTGCCAGCAGTTTAGGGGACAGGGGTACAGATACGCAGTATTTT. V usage is TRBV28 and J usage is TRBJ2-3; 10 nucleotides align to TRBD1. This CDR3 region has 15 residues. The V segment lost 2 bases and the J segment 3 bases; nucleotides outside the gene matches: 2. Germline V CDR1 and CDR2: MDHEN, SYDVKM.

This clone showed up just a few times. The V and J genes are TRBV19 and TRBJ1-5, with D possibly matching TRBD1 (5 bases). This CDR3 is 14 amino acids long. Germline V gives CDR1 LNHDA, CDR2 SQIVND (reference sequence). V lost 7 bases and J lost 3, with 13 bases in between. DNA of the CDR3: TGTGCCAGTACCCTGGAGGGGTTCAATCAGCCCCAGCATTTT. It encodes CASTLEGFNQPQHF.

V and J are TRBV30 and TRBJ1-2, with D unresolved. CDR1 and CDR2 from the germline V gene are GTSNPN and SVGIG (reference sequence). This CDR3 region has 13 residues. The germline V and J ends were trimmed by 1 base and 0 bases, with 6 bases remaining between them. CDR3 DNA: TGTGCCTGGAGTGATCTCCCTAACTATGGCTACACCTTC. Its translation is CAWSDLPNYGYTF.

The V call is TRBV29-1, the J call TRBJ2-7; TRBD2 agrees at 8 bases. Germline CDR1 is SQVTM and CDR2 is ANQGSEA. With 5 bases clipped from V and 7 bases from J, the junction kept 4 bases outside the gene matches. The CDR3 is made up of 11 amino acids. CDR3 residues: CSVRSGGEQYF. CDR3 in DNA: TGCAGCGTTCGATCGGGAGGGGAGCAGTACTTC.

The rearrangement uses TRBV5-4 and TRBJ2-1; 7 nucleotides agree with TRBD1. Germline lookup yields CDR1 SGHNT and CDR2 YYREEE (reference sequence). This CDR3 contains 15 residues. J lost 2 bases, V lost 0 bases, and 2 bases had no gene match. Here the CDR3 reads CASSLGQGTYNEQFF. The CDR3 nucleotides read TGTGCCAGCAGCTTGGGACAGGGCACCTACAATGAGCAGTTCTTC.

The chain recombines TRBV2 with TRBJ2-7; D ambiguous. Germline assignment: CDR1 SNHLY and CDR2 FYNNEI. The V gene lost 2 bases and the J gene lost 2 bases, with 7 bases spanning the gap. This CDR3 has 13 residues. The CDR3 protein is CASSESPAYEQYF. The CDR3 DNA is TGTGCCAGCAGTGAATCCCCAGCCTACGAGCAGTACTTC.

The rearrangement joins TRBV28 to TRBJ1-1, with D unresolved. V was clipped by 0 bases and J by 1 base, with 6 bases between them. This CDR3 has 14 residues. CDR1 and CDR2 from the germline V gene are MDHEN and SYDVKM. The CDR3: CASSLWSGNTEAFF. CDR3 nucleotides: TGTGCCAGCAGTTTATGGTCCGGGAACACTGAAGCTTTCTTT.

The V and J genes are TRBV7-3 and TRBJ2-2; 8 bases fit TRBD1. J was trimmed by 6 bases and V by 1 base; bases with no gene match: 7. Germline V gene sequence: CDR1 SGHTA, CDR2 FQGTGA. The CDR3 consists of 16 residues. The CDR3 loop is CASSLSLTGVAGELFF. The CDR3, as DNA: TGTGCCAGCAGCTTAAGTTTGACAGGGGTCGCCGGGGAGCTGTTTTTT.

V is TRBV5-1 and J is TRBJ1-1, with 9 nucleotides matching TRBD1. There are 15 residues in the CDR3. With V trimmed by 4 bases and J by 4 bases, 8 bases remained unmatched. CDR1 is SGHRS, CDR2 YFSETQ, per germline. The DNA of the CDR3 is TGCGCCAGCAGCCAACAGGGGGCCGGGGCCACTGAAGCTTTCTTT. It translates to CASSQQGAGATEAFF.

This clone was observed a few times. The chain combines TRBV5-1 with TRBJ2-7, with D unresolved. V lost 4 bases and J lost 0, with 17 bases in between. The CDR3 runs to 16 residues. Germline lookup yields CDR1 SGHRS and CDR2 YFSETQ. CDR3 protein: CASSRSGNLPSYEQYF. CDR3 nucleotide sequence: TGCGCCAGCAGCCGGTCAGGAAATTTGCCCTCCTACGAGCAGTACTTC.

The rearrangement joins TRBV10-1 to TRBJ1-1, with D perhaps TRBD1 (5 bases). The CDR3 is made up of 15 amino acids. Looked up from germline, CDR1 is WNHNN and CDR2 is SYGVQD (reference sequence). V lost 4 bases to trimming and J lost 4 bases, with 16 bases between them. CDR3 protein: CASSGGVLGGTEAFF. DNA of the CDR3: TGCGCCAGCAGTGGAGGGGTGTTGGGGGGCACTGAAGCTTTCTTT.

The chain joins TRBV7-6 to TRBJ2-4, with D maybe TRBD2 (6 bases). V lost 3 bases and J 7 bases, leaving 10 bases between the germline ends. This CDR3 is built from 13 residues. Germline CDR1 and CDR2: SGHVS and FNYEAQ. In nucleotides, the CDR3 is TGTGCCAGCAGCTTGGGGGGTGGGAACATTCAGTACTTC. It is translated as CASSLGGGNIQYF.

The chain carries TRBV7-2 and TRBJ2-7; D unresolved. From germline, CDR1 is SGHTA and CDR2 FQGNSA. The V gene lost 1 base and the J gene lost 3 bases, with 10 bases spanning the gap. The CDR3 consists of 14 residues. The DNA for the CDR3 is TGTGCCAGCAGCTTAGTTAGAGGCAACTACGAGCAGTACTTC. Its translation is CASSLVRGNYEQYF. Based on the CDR3 plus reference TRBV7-2 and TRBJ2-7, the full variable domain is GAGVSQSPSNKVTEKGKDVELRCDPISGHTALYWYRQSLGQGLEFLIYFQGNSAPDKSGLPSDRFSAERTGGSVSTLTIQRTQQEDSAVYLCASSLVRGNYEQYFGPGTRLTVT.